These 32 T cell receptor beta chains share one sample of origin, sequenced in a study of PD-L1 blockade in urothelial cancer. Clones were read by immunoSEQ multiplex PCR, and TCRdb kept only the in-frame ones, dropping some. The sample yields more than 30,000 clones, about 83% seen once. Here the sequenced sample was PBMCs, taken around atezolizumab (anti-PD-L1) treatment. These TCRs come from a man between 60 and 70 years old with urothelial cancer.

This chain uses TRBV5-6 with TRBJ1-3; a possible D gene is TRBD1 (5 bases). The CDR3 runs to 16 residues. The germline V gene encodes CDR1 SGHDT and CDR2 YYEEEE. Trimming took 4 bases from V and 2 from J, leaving 16 bases between them. CDR3: CASSPRTWGPGNTIYF. CDR3 nucleotides: TGTGCCAGCAGCCCACGAACCTGGGGCCCTGGAAACACCATATATTTT.

This chain uses TRBV2 with TRBJ1-5, with D possibly TRBD1 on 6 matching bases. Germline V gives CDR1 SNHLY, CDR2 FYNNEI. The CDR3 extends over 15 amino acids. V gave up 3 bases and J gave up 7 bases, with 16 bases separating them. CDR3 DNA sequence: TGTGCCAGCAGTGAGTCAAAGGGGGTCAACCAGCCCCAGCATTTT. This encodes CASSESKGVNQPQHF.

V is TRBV7-9 and J is TRBJ1-3; tentative D call: TRBD1 (5 bases). Germline lookup yields CDR1 SEHNR and CDR2 FQNEAQ (reference sequence). The CDR3 sequence is 14 residues long. Trimming took 3 bases from V and 3 from J, leaving 9 bases between them. CDR3 nucleotide sequence: TGTGCCAGCAGCTTTGCAGGGCATGGAAACACCATATATTTT. Translated: CASSFAGHGNTIYF.

The J gene is TRBJ1-5, the V gene TRBV28; D is possibly TRBD1 (6 bases). V was trimmed by 5 bases and J by 7 bases, leaving 15 bases between them. Germline CDR1 is MDHEN and CDR2 is SYDVKM. CDR3 length equals 14 residues. As DNA, the CDR3 is TGTGCCAGCAGTGAAACAGGGTCGGGGCAGCCCCAGCATTTT. This codes for CASSETGSGQPQHF.

This chain uses TRBV30 with TRBJ1-1; D might be TRBD1 (6 bases). This CDR3 comprises 13 residues. Germline CDR1 reads GTSNPN; CDR2 reads SVGIG (reference sequence). Trimming left V 3 bases short and J 1 base short, with 9 bases between. DNA for the CDR3: TGTGCCTGGAGCGCGACAGGGAACACTGAAGCTTTCTTT. Translating gives CAWSATGNTEAFF.

The chain uses TRBV6-6 and TRBJ1-5; D gene ambiguous. Germline V gene lookup returns CDR1 MNHNY and CDR2 SVGAGI (reference sequence). This CDR3 comprises 16 residues. Trimming shortened V by 6 bases and J by 3 bases, and 18 bases separated the two germline ends. Here the CDR3 reads CASSPKTVTSNQPQHF. DNA for the CDR3: TGTGCCAGCAGCCCGAAAACAGTGACCTCCAATCAGCCCCAGCATTTT.

This clone is a singleton in its sample. The chain couples TRBV6-6 to TRBJ2-1; 7 bases match TRBD2. Germline loops: CDR1 MNHNY, CDR2 SVGAGI (reference sequence). The CDR3 sequence is 14 residues long. Trimming removed 5 bases from V and 8 bases from J; junction bases left unmatched: 9. The CDR3 reads CASSPRVAGDEQFF. The DNA of the CDR3 is TGTGCCAGCAGTCCCCGGGTAGCGGGCGATGAGCAGTTCTTC.

This clone has just a few counts. This chain links TRBV27 with TRBJ2-5, with D hard to call. Deletions cut 0 bases from V and 3 bases from J, with 8 bases between. The germline V gene encodes CDR1 MNHEY and CDR2 SMNVEV (reference sequence). The CDR3 has 14 amino acids. In DNA form, the CDR3 reads TGTGCCAGCAGTTTATCGTGGGCCGAAGAGACCCAGTACTTC. Residues: CASSLSWAEETQYF.

The gene calls are TRBV19 and TRBJ2-7, with TRBD2 as a possible D gene (6 bases). Germline loops: CDR1 LNHDA, CDR2 SQIVND (reference sequence). The CDR3 is 14 amino acids. Trimming took 3 bases from V and 3 from J, leaving 12 bases between them. CDR3 amino acids: CASSIGGSNYEQYF. The CDR3 nucleotides are TGTGCCAGTAGTATTGGAGGGTCTAACTACGAGCAGTACTTC.

The chain links TRBV21-1 to TRBJ2-3; TRBD2, the D gene given by the table, was not confirmed from the DNA. TRBV21-1 is a pseudogene. The CDR3 has 16 residues. In DNA, the CDR3 is TGTGCCAGCAGCAAAGTTGAGCGGGGACCCACAGATACGCAGTATTTT. This sequence encodes CASSKVERGPTDTQYF.

J is TRBJ2-2 and V is TRBV7-9; 8 bases are shared with TRBD2. Germline V gene sequence: CDR1 SEHNR, CDR2 FQNEAQ (reference sequence). The ends lost 5 bases at V and 5 bases at J; junction bases unmatched: 10. The CDR3 consists of 16 residues. CDR3 residues: CASSPSGGGKTGELFF. CDR3 in DNA: TGTGCCAGCAGCCCCTCCGGGGGGGGAAAGACCGGGGAGCTGTTTTTT.

This clone was observed many times. V is TRBV2 and J is TRBJ2-4, with no clear D. This CDR3 has 14 amino acids. Germline CDR1 and CDR2: SNHLY and FYNNEI. V dropped 1 base and J dropped 0 bases, with 4 bases sitting between them. Here the CDR3 reads CASSEELAKNIQYF. DNA for the CDR3: TGTGCCAGCAGTGAAGAACTAGCCAAAAACATTCAGTACTTC.

This chain links TRBV21-1 with TRBJ1-2. TRBV21-1 is deemed a pseudogene. This CDR3 is built from 14 residues. The DNA for the CDR3 is TGTGCCAGCAGTCCCCCGCAGGCGGGGTATGGCTACACCTTC. Its protein product is CASSPPQAGYGYTF.

The chain recombines TRBV2 with TRBJ2-6, with 8 bases that match TRBD1. Germline trimming cut 6 bases from V and 0 bases from J; bases unmatched to any gene: 4. In germline, CDR1 is SNHLY, CDR2 FYNNEI. This CDR3 region has 16 residues. The CDR3 reads CASRQGVSSGANVLTF. In DNA, the CDR3 is TGTGCCAGCAGACAGGGGGTTTCCTCTGGGGCCAACGTCCTGACTTTC. Filled out from reference TRBV2 and TRBJ2-6, the complete variable domain reads EPEVTQTPSHQVTQMGQEVILRCVPISNHLYFYWYRQILGQKVEFLVSFYNNEISEKSEIFDDQFSVERPDGSNFTLKIRSTKLEDSAMYFCASRQGVSSGANVLTFGAGSRLTVL.

V gene TRBV7-2 combines with J gene TRBJ1-1; no definite D call. Deletions cut 2 bases from V and 3 bases from J, with 7 bases between. CDR1 is SGHTA and CDR2 is FQGNSA in the germline V gene. There are 13 residues in the CDR3. The CDR3 protein is CASSLSGYTEAFF. CDR3 coding DNA: TGTGCCAGCAGCTTAAGCGGTTACACTGAAGCTTTCTTT.

CDR3 protein: CASSLRDRAYNEQFF. The CDR3 DNA sequence: TGTGCCAGCAGCCTCCGGGACAGGGCATACAATGAGCAGTTCTTC. The J gene is TRBJ2-1, the V gene TRBV5-5, with TRBD1 matching over 9 bases. The CDR3 runs to 15 residues. The trim removed 4 bases at V and 4 bases at J, leaving 6 bases unmatched. Germline V CDR1 and CDR2: SGHKS, YYEKEE (reference sequence).

This clone was counted only a few times. The chain combines TRBV5-1 with TRBJ1-1; the D gene is possibly TRBD1 (6 bases). Trimming removed 0 bases from V and 4 bases from J, with 16 bases in between. CDR1 and CDR2 (germline): SGHRS, YFSETQ. This CDR3 contains 16 residues. The DNA for the CDR3 is TGCGCCAGCAGCTTGGCCCAAGGGGGAACCCCCACTGAAGCTTTCTTT. Its translation: CASSLAQGGTPTEAFF.

The genes are TRBV5-6 and TRBJ2-3, with 8 bases aligning to TRBD2. The length of the CDR3 is 14 residues. After removal of 8 bases from V and 0 bases from J, the junction contained 5 bases not matched to a gene. The V gene's germline CDR1 is SGHDT and CDR2 YYEEEE. CDR3 nucleotide sequence: TGTGCCAGTACGGGGGGGTATAGCACAGATACGCAGTATTTT. Its translation is CASTGGYSTDTQYF.

This clone is a singleton in its sample. The chain employs TRBV25-1 and TRBJ2-1, with a tentative D call TRBD2 (5 bases). Looked up from germline, CDR1 is MGHDK and CDR2 is SYGVNS. The CDR3 extends over 11 amino acids. The V end was cut by 7 bases, the J end by 4 bases, with 5 bases between. The CDR3 loop is CASTGYNEQFF. The CDR3 DNA sequence: TGTGCCAGCACGGGGTACAATGAGCAGTTCTTC.

The chain couples TRBV19 to TRBJ1-6; D is undetermined. This CDR3 contains 13 residues. Trimming pared 5 bases from V and 5 bases from J, leaving 7 bases between. The germline gives CDR1 LNHDA, CDR2 SQIVND (reference sequence). CDR3 in amino acids: CASSPFHNSPLHF. CDR3 DNA sequence: TGTGCCAGTAGTCCCTTTCATAATTCACCCCTCCACTTT.

On this clone: One junction end does not reproduce the germline sequence, and a read error may be involved. This chain joins TRBV28 and TRBJ2-7; 8 bases are shared with TRBD2. Germline V CDR1 and CDR2: MDHEN, SYDVKM. The CDR3 runs 16 residues. The CDR3, as DNA: TGTGCCAGCACCCTCCTCGGGGGGGTTCCCTCCCACGAGCAGTACTTC. The encoded protein is CASTLLGGVPSHEQYF.

For the CDR3, the DNA is TGTGCCAGCAGCCAAGGCGGGAGGGCAGGTGAAAAACTGTTTTTT. This translates into CASSQGGRAGEKLFF. V gene TRBV7-9 combines with J gene TRBJ1-4; D unclear. Between the trimmed V and J ends, which lost 5 bases and 7 bases, there was a span of 17 bases. CDR1 is SEHNR, CDR2 FQNEAQ, per germline (reference sequence). This CDR3 contains 15 residues.

This rearrangement joins TRBV11-2 to TRBJ2-1; D ambiguous. CDR3 length equals 13 residues. The germline CDR1 and CDR2 sequences are SGHAT and FQNNGV. Trimming took 5 bases from V and 9 from J, leaving 14 bases between them. For the CDR3, the DNA is TGTGCCAGCAGCCTGGTTGTGCCGGGTGAGCAGTTCTTC. This encodes CASSLVVPGEQFF.

The chain employs TRBV2 and TRBJ1-1; no clear D. From germline, CDR1 is SNHLY and CDR2 FYNNEI. Between the trimmed V and J ends, which lost 6 bases and 1 base, there was a span of 9 bases. There are 13 residues in the CDR3. The CDR3 nucleotides read TGTGCCAGCAGGATTGGGAGGAACACTGAAGCTTTCTTT. Its translation is CASRIGRNTEAFF.

CDR3 protein: CASSPFGGTNTGELFF. The CDR3 coding sequence is TGTGCCAGCAGCCCCTTCGGCGGTACGAACACCGGGGAGCTGTTTTTT. The chain employs TRBV7-9 and TRBJ2-2; D is ambiguous. Germline V CDR1 and CDR2: SEHNR, FQNEAQ (reference sequence). The CDR3 extends over 16 amino acids. V was shortened by 5 bases and J by 0 bases, with 13 bases between the two germline ends.

The chain links TRBV28 to TRBJ1-4; TRBD1 agrees at 10 bases. Germline assignment: CDR1 MDHEN and CDR2 SYDVKM. The V segment lost 6 bases and the J segment 8 bases; nucleotides outside the gene matches: 12. CDR3 length: 16 residues. Written as DNA, the CDR3 is TGTGCCAGCAGCACGGGACAGGGGTTCCGAGGGGAAAAACTGTTTTTT. Encoded protein: CASSTGQGFRGEKLFF.

The chain links TRBV5-1 to TRBJ2-7; 7 bases map to TRBD1. CDR1 is SGHRS and CDR2 is YFSETQ in the germline V gene. V was pared by 2 bases and J by 6 bases, with 8 bases of the junction left unmatched. This CDR3 has 14 residues. Here the CDR3 DNA reads TGCGCCAGCAGCTTACCACAGGGGAGCGGCGAGCAGTACTTC. Its translation is CASSLPQGSGEQYF.

Here the CDR3 DNA reads TGTGCCTCCCAGGGGGAAGAGGAGACCCAGTACTTC. As protein: CASQGEEETQYF. This chain links TRBV5-4 with TRBJ2-5; TRBD1 aligns across 7 bases. Per germline, CDR1 SGHNT and CDR2 YYREEE (reference sequence). The V and J ends lost 10 bases and 5 bases, in that order; junction bases with no gene match: 8. The CDR3 contains 12 residues. The full variable domain, its missing parts supplied by reference TRBV5-4 and TRBJ2-5, is ETGVTQSPTHLIKTRGQQVTLRCSSQSGHNTVSWYQQALGQGPQFIFQYYREEENGRGNFPPRFSGLQFPNYSSELNVNALELDDSALYLCASQGEEETQYFGPGTRLLVL.

This clone was seen just once. This chain uses TRBV6-1 with TRBJ2-1, with TRBD1 as a possible D gene (6 bases). Germline V gene sequence: CDR1 MNHNS, CDR2 SASEGT. The CDR3 runs 14 residues. Trimming removed 1 base at V and 8 bases at J, with 12 bases between. The DNA of the CDR3 is TGTGCCAGCAGTGAAGGGGACATTACCTATGAGCAGTTCTTC. This gives the protein CASSEGDITYEQFF.

The rearrangement joins TRBV4-1 to TRBJ2-7, with TRBD2 matching over 8 bases. V shed 4 bases, J shed 7 bases, and the junction held 15 bases outside the gene matches. Germline-derived CDR1 and CDR2 are MGHRA and YSYEKL. The CDR3 has 16 residues. The CDR3 DNA reads TGCGCCAGCAGCCCTGTAGCGGGATCACCCCTGGGTGAGCAGTACTTC. Translated: CASSPVAGSPLGEQYF.

J is TRBJ2-7 and V is TRBV28, with D possibly matching TRBD2 (6 bases). Per the germline V gene, CDR1 is MDHEN and CDR2 is SYDVKM. Trimming pared 8 bases from V and 6 bases from J, leaving 17 bases between. The CDR3 is made up of 13 amino acids. The CDR3 sequence: CASLGGPNIEQYF. In DNA form, the CDR3 reads TGTGCCAGCCTGGGGGGACCCAACATCGAGCAGTACTTC.

The genes are TRBV6-1 and TRBJ2-7; 7 bases are a match to TRBD1. Germline assignment: CDR1 MNHNS and CDR2 SASEGT. V dropped 7 bases and J dropped 2; count of bases not matched to a gene: 5. This CDR3 contains 13 residues. The DNA for the CDR3 is TGTGCCAGCATGGGACAGATAACCTACGAGCAGTACTTC. Protein product: CASMGQITYEQYF.